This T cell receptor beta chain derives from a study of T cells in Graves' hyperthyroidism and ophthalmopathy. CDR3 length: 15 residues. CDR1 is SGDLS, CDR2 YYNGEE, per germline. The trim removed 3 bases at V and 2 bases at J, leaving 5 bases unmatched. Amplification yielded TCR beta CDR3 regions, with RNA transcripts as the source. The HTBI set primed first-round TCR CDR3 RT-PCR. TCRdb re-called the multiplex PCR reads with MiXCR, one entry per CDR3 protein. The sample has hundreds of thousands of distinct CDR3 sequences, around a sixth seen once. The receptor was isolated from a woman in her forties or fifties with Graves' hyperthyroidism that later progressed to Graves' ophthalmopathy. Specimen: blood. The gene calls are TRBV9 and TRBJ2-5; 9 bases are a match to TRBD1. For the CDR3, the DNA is TGTGCCAGCAGCGGGGACAGGGCCACACAAGAGACCCAGTACTTC. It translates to CASSGDRATQETQYF.